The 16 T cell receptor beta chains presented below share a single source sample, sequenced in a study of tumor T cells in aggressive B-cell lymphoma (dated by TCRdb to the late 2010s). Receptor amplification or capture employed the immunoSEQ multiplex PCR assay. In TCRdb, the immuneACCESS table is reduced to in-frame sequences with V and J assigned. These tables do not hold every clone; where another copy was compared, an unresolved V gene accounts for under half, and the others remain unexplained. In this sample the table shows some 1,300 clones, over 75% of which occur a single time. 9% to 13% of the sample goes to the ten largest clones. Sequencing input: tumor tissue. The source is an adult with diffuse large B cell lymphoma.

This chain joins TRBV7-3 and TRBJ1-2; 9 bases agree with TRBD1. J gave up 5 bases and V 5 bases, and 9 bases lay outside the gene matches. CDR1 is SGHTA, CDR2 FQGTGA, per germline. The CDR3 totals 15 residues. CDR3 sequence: CASSQSPGTGYGYTF. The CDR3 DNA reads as TGTGCCAGCAGCCAAAGTCCCGGGACAGGGTATGGCTACACCTTC. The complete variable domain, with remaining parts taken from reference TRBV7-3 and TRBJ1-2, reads GAGVSQTPSNKVTEKGKYVELRCDPISGHTALYWYRQSLGQGPEFLIYFQGTGAADDSGLPNDRFFAVRPEGSVSTLKIQRTERGDSAVYLCASSQSPGTGYGYTFGSGTRLTVV.

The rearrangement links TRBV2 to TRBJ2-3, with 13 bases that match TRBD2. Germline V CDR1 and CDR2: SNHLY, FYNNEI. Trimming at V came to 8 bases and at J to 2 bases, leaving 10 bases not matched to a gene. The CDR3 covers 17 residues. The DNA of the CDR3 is TGTGCCAGCTTGGGGATGGGACTAGCGGGGACCACAGATACGCAGTATTTT. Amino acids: CASLGMGLAGTTDTQYF.

CDR3: CASSLTGQGGRYEQYF. Written as DNA, the CDR3 is TGTGCCAGCAGCCTAACGGGACAGGGGGGGAGGTACGAGCAGTACTTC. The chain links TRBV27 to TRBJ2-7; 11 bases map to TRBD1. The V gene end was trimmed by 6 bases and the J gene end by 4 bases; junction bases not matched to a gene: 11. Germline V gene sequence: CDR1 MNHEY, CDR2 SMNVEV (reference sequence). The CDR3 has 16 residues.

CDR3 bases: TGTGCCAGCAGCTTAGAGGGGGGGGCGGGAATGACCGGGGAGCTGTTTTTT. This codes for CASSLEGGAGMTGELFF. This chain links TRBV7-2 with TRBJ2-2; a weak D match, TRBD2 (7 bases). Trimming removed 1 base at V and 5 bases at J, with 17 bases between. This CDR3 has 17 amino acids. Germline V gene data show CDR1 as SGHTA and CDR2 as FQGNSA.

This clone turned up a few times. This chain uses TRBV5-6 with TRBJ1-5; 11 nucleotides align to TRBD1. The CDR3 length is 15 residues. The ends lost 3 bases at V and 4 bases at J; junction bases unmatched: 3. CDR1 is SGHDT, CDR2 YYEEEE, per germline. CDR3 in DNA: TGTGCCAGCAGCTCAGGACAGGGGGCAAATCAGCCCCAGCATTTT. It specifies CASSSGQGANQPQHF.

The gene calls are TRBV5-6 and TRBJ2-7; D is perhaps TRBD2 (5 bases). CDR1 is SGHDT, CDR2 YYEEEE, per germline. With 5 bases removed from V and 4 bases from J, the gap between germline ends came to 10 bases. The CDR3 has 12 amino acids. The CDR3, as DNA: TGTGCCAGCAGTTTCCGGGGATACGAGCAGTACTTC. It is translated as CASSFRGYEQYF. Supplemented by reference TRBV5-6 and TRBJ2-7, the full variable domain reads DAGVTQSPTHLIKTRGQQVTLRCSPKSGHDTVSWYQQALGQGPQFIFQYYEEEERQRGNFPDRFSGHQFPNYSSELNVNALLLGDSALYLCASSFRGYEQYFGPGTRLTVT.

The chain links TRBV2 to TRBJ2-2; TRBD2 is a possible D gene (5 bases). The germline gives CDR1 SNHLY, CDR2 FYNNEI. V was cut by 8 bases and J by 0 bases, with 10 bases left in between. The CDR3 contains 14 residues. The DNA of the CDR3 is TGTGCCAGCTGCCGGGATTCGAACACCGGGGAGCTGTTTTTT. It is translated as CASCRDSNTGELFF.

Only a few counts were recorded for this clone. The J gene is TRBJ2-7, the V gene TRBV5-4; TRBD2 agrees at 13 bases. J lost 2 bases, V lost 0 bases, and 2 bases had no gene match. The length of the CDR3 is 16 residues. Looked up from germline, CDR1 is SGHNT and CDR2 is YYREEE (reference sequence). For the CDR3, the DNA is TGTGCCAGCAGCTTGGAACTAGCGGGAGGGCCCTACGAGCAGTACGTC. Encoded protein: CASSLELAGGPYEQYV.

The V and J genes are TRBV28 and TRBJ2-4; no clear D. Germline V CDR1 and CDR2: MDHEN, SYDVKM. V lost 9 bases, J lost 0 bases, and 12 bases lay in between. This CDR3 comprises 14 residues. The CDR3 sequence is CASSFPLAKNIQYF. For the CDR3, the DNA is TGTGCCAGTAGCTTCCCCCTAGCCAAAAACATTCAGTACTTC.

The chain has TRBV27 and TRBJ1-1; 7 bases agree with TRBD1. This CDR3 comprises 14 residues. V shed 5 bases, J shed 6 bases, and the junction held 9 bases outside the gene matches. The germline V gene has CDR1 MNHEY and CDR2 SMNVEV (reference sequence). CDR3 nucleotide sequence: TGTGCCAGCAGTACCTCGACAGGGTACGCTGAAGCTTTCTTT. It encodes CASSTSTGYAEAFF.

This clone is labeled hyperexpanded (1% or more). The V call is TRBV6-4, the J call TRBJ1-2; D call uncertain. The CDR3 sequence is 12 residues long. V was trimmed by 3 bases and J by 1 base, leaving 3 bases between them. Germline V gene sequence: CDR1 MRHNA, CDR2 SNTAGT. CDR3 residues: CASSDNNYGYTF. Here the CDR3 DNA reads TGTGCCAGCAGTGATAATAACTATGGCTACACCTTC.

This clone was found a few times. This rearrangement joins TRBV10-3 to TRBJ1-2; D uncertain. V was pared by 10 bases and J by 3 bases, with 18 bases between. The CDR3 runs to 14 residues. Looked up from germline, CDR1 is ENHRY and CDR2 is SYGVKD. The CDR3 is CATKTSQEYYGYTF. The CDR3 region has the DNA TGTGCCACCAAAACCTCGCAGGAATACTATGGCTACACCTTC.

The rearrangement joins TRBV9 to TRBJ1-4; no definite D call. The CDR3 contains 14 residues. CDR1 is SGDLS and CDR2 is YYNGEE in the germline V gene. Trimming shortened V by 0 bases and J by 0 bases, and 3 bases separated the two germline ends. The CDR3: CASSVGATNEKLFF. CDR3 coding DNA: TGTGCCAGCAGCGTAGGCGCAACTAATGAAAAACTGTTTTTT.

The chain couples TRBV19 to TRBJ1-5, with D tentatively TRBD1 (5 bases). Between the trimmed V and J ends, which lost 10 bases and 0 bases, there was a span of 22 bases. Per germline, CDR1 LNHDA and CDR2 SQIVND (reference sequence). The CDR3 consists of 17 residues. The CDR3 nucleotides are TGTGCCACCATCAAAGAATGGGGCAAACATAGCAATCAGCCCCAGCATTTT. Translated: CATIKEWGKHSNQPQHF.

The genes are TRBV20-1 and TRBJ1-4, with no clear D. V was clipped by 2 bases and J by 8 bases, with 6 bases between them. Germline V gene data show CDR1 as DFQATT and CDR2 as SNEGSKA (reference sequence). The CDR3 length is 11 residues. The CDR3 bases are TGCAGTGCTAGACTATGGGAAAAACTGTTTTTT. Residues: CSARLWEKLFF.

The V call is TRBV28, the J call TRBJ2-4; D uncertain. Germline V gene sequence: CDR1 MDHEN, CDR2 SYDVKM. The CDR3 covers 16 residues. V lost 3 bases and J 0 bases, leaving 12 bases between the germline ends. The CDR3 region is CASSFPARLAKNIQYF. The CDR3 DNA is TGTGCCAGCAGTTTCCCCGCCAGGCTAGCCAAAAACATTCAGTACTTC.